This TCR beta chain was captured in a study of CD8 T cells in Susac syndrome. Study-wide results and limits: The study's TCR sequencing and HLA analysis covered a relatively small number of individuals, and the study acknowledged this.

Germline values: CDR1 MNHEY, CDR2 SVGEGT. The CDR3 loop spans 13 amino acids. Trimming pared 2 bases from V and 6 bases from J, leaving 8 bases between. After extraction with the RNeasy kit, 0.5 to 1 ug of the RNA was reverse transcribed using random hexamers. By means of immunoSEQ multiplex PCR, TCR beta CDR3 spanning 54 Vbeta and 13 Jbeta underwent amplification. TCRdb redid the calling of the immunoSEQ multiplex PCR reads with MiXCR, one entry per CDR3 protein. This repertoire shows around 130,000 distinct CDR3 sequences, 80% to 85% found once; its top ten account for 0.5% to 0.65%. In this sample, this clonotype turned up a few times. What it binds is not known. TCR beta from blood CD8+ and CD4+ T cells was sequenced. In the multiple sclerosis control group, patients were treatment-naive and had stable or active relapsing-remitting disease.

The source material was CD8+ T cells from PBMCs. This chain connects TRBV6-2 or TRBV6-3 to TRBJ1-5; no clear D gene. This TCR derives from a human donor with multiple sclerosis. The CDR3 sequence is CASSYKGSQPQHF. DNA of the CDR3: TGTGCCAGCAGTTACAAGGGATCTCAGCCCCAGCATTTT.